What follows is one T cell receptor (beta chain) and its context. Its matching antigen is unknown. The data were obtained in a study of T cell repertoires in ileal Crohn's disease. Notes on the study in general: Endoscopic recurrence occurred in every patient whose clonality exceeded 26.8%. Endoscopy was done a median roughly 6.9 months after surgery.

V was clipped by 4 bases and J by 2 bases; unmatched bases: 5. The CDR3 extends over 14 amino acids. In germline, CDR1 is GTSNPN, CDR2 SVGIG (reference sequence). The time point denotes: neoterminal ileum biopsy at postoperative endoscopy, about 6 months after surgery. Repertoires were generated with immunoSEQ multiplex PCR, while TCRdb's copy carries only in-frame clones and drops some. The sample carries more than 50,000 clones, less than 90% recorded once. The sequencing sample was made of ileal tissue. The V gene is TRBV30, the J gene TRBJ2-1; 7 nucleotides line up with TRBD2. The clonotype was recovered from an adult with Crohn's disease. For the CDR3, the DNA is TGTGCCTGGAACGGACTAGACACCTACAATGAGCAGTTCTTC. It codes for CAWNGLDTYNEQFF. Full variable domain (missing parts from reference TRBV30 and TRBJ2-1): SQTIHQWPATLVQPVGSPLSLECTVEGTSNPNLYWYRQAAGRGLQLLFYSVGIGQISSEVPQNLSASRPQDRQFILSSKKLLLSDSGFYLCAWNGLDTYNEQFFGPGTRLTVL.